Shown below are 12 T cell receptor beta chains from a single sample sequenced in a study of cytomegalovirus exposure and HLA in healthy donors. 60 Vbeta and 13 Jbeta primers were used in PCR. Assay used: immunoSEQ multiplex PCR; TCRdb lists only in-frame clones, some missing. This sample has 120,000 or so clones, with roughly two thirds found just once. Sequenced: PBMCs. The receptors here all came from a man aged 25 to 40 in good health and CMV-seropositive.

The chain combines TRBV27 with TRBJ1-3; 10 bases are shared with TRBD1. V lost 5 bases, J lost 4 bases, and 8 bases stayed unmatched. Germline V gives CDR1 MNHEY, CDR2 SMNVEV (reference sequence). The CDR3 is 16 residues long. The CDR3 here is CASSPWTGGLGNTIYF. The CDR3 DNA is TGTGCCAGCAGTCCATGGACAGGGGGACTGGGAAACACCATATATTTT.

This clone was counted only a few times. The chain recombines TRBV11-2 with TRBJ1-1; D is ambiguous. CDR3 size: 15 residues. The germline CDR1 and CDR2 sequences are SGHAT and FQNNGV. Trimming pared 1 base from V and 1 base from J, leaving 10 bases between. The DNA of the CDR3 is TGTGCCAGCAGCTTAGCACTGGGCCAGAACACTGAAGCTTTCTTT. Amino acids: CASSLALGQNTEAFF.

The rearrangement links TRBV27 to TRBJ2-7, with unresolved D. Per the germline V gene, CDR1 is MNHEY and CDR2 is SMNVEV (reference sequence). This CDR3 has 14 amino acids. The V end was cut by 3 bases, the J end by 2 bases, with 11 bases between. The CDR3 DNA reads TGTGCCAGCAGTTTGAGGCCAGACCCCTACGAGCAGTACTTC. It codes for CASSLRPDPYEQYF.

The chain links TRBV7-3 to TRBJ2-1; tentatively, D is TRBD1 (5 bases). The CDR3 runs 14 residues. V lost 5 bases, J lost 3 bases, and 11 bases lay in between. Germline lookup yields CDR1 SGHTA and CDR2 FQGTGA. The CDR3 DNA reads as TGTGCCAGCAGCCAGATGGGGCTCTACAATGAGCAGTTCTTC. It is translated as CASSQMGLYNEQFF.

The J gene is TRBJ1-1, the V gene TRBV18; weak D call: TRBD1 (6 bases). The CDR3 runs 15 residues. V was pared by 0 bases and J by 0 bases, with 8 bases between. Germline loops: CDR1 KGHSH, CDR2 LQKENI. CDR3 residues: CASSPPTGMNTEAFF. Written as DNA, the CDR3 is TGTGCCAGCTCACCACCGACAGGAATGAACACTGAAGCTTTCTTT.

The chain links TRBV11-3 to TRBJ2-3; 12 positions match TRBD2. This CDR3 spans 16 amino acids. The V segment lost 3 bases and the J segment 1 base; nucleotides outside the gene matches: 2. Germline CDR1 is SGHNT and CDR2 is YENEEA. CDR3 DNA sequence: TGTGCCAGCAGCTTGCTAGCGGGAGGGGGCACAGATACGCAGTATTTT. It specifies CASSLLAGGGTDTQYF. The variable domain in full, with the rest retrieved from reference TRBV11-3 and TRBJ2-3, is EAGVVQSPRYKIIEKKQPVAFWCNPISGHNTLYWYLQNLGQGPELLIRYENEEAVDDSQLPKDRFSAERLKGVDSTLKIQPAELGDSAVYLCASSLLAGGGTDTQYFGPGTRLTVL.

V is TRBV4-2 and J is TRBJ2-7; 7 bases match TRBD2. V was pared by 0 bases and J by 1 base, with 9 bases of the junction left unmatched. CDR3 length: 17 amino acids. From germline, CDR1 is LGHNA and CDR2 YNFKEQ. The CDR3 protein is CASSQDQGGSYSYEQYF. As DNA, the CDR3 is TGTGCCAGCAGCCAAGATCAAGGCGGGAGTTATTCCTACGAGCAGTACTTC.

This clone was counted only a few times. The rearrangement links TRBV5-5 to TRBJ2-1, with D hard to call. The CDR3 totals 14 residues. Trimming shortened V by 3 bases and J by 5 bases, and 12 bases separated the two germline ends. Germline lookup yields CDR1 SGHKS and CDR2 YYEKEE (reference sequence). CDR3 in amino acids: CASSYPTVDNEQFF. CDR3 bases: TGTGCCAGCAGCTACCCTACCGTAGACAATGAGCAGTTCTTC.

This clone showed up many times. The chain joins TRBV2 to TRBJ1-5; 7 positions agree with TRBD1. Germline V gives CDR1 SNHLY, CDR2 FYNNEI. The CDR3 runs to 13 residues. Trimming cost V 7 bases and J 6 bases; bases outside gene matches: 6. CDR3 amino acids: CASKGTEGQPQHF. The CDR3 region has the DNA TGTGCCAGCAAAGGGACAGAAGGTCAGCCCCAGCATTTT.

This chain joins TRBV30 and TRBJ2-7; D may be TRBD1 (6 bases). The V end lost 3 bases, the J end lost 1 base, and 10 bases lay between the germline ends. The V gene's germline CDR1 is GTSNPN and CDR2 SVGIG (reference sequence). This CDR3 has 13 residues. CDR3 bases: TGTGCCTGGAGGACAGGCGGATCCTACGAGCAGTACTTC. As protein: CAWRTGGSYEQYF. The full variable domain, completed using reference TRBV30 and TRBJ2-7, is SQTIHQWPATLVQPVGSPLSLECTVEGTSNPNLYWYRQAAGRGLQLLFYSVGIGQISSEVPQNLSASRPQDRQFILSSKKLLLSDSGFYLCAWRTGGSYEQYFGPGTRLTVT.

The V and J genes are TRBV7-8 and TRBJ2-7; TRBD2 agrees at 11 bases. Germline assignment: CDR1 SGHVS and CDR2 FQNEAQ. This CDR3 spans 18 amino acids. With V trimmed by 1 base and J by 0 bases, 8 bases remained unmatched. For the CDR3, the DNA is TGTGCCAGCAGCTTAGAAGCTAGCGGGAGGCGGAGCTCCTACGAGCAGTACTTC. Residues: CASSLEASGRRSSYEQYF.

The V and J genes are TRBV2 and TRBJ1-3; TRBD1 might be the D (5 bases). Per the germline V gene, CDR1 is SNHLY and CDR2 is FYNNEI. The length of the CDR3 is 15 residues. The ends were cut back, 6 bases at V and 0 bases at J, with 12 bases in the middle. As DNA, the CDR3 is TGTGCCAGCAGCAGCGGGACGTTCTCTGGAAACACCATATATTTT. Translating it yields CASSSGTFSGNTIYF. Complete variable domain (other parts from reference TRBV2 and TRBJ1-3): EPEVTQTPSHQVTQMGQEVILRCVPISNHLYFYWYRQILGQKVEFLVSFYNNEISEKSEIFDDQFSVERPDGSNFTLKIRSTKLEDSAMYFCASSSGTFSGNTIYFGEGSWLTVV.